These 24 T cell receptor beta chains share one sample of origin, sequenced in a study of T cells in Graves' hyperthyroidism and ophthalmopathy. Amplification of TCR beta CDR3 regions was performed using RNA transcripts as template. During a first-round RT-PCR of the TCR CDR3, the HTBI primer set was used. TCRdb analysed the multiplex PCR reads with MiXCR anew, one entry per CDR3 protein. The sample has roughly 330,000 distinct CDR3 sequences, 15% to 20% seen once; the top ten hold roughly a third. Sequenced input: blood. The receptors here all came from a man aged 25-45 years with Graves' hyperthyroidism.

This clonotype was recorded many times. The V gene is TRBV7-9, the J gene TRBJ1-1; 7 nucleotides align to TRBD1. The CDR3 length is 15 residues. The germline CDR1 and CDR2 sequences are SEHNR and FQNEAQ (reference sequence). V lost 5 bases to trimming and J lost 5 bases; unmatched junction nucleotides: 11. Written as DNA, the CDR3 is TGTGCCAGCAGCCTCAGGGGGACGAGGGGGACTGAAGCTTTCTTT. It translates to CASSLRGTRGTEAFF.

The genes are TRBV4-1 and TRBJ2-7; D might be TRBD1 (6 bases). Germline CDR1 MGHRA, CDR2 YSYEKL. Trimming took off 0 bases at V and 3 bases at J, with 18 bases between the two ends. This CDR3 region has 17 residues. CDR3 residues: CASSQDGPGAGYYEQYF. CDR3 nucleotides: TGCGCCAGCAGCCAAGATGGTCCAGGGGCCGGATACTACGAGCAGTACTTC.

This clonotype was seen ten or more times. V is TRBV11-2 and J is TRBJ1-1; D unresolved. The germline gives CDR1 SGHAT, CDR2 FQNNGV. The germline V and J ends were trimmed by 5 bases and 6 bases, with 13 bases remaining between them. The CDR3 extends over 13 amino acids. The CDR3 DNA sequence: TGTGCCAGCAGCAATACAGTAAAGGCTGAAGCTTTCTTT. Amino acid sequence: CASSNTVKAEAFF.

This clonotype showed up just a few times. The CDR3 DNA follows: TGTGCCAGTAGTCGTGGCAAACGCCAAGAGACCCAGTACTTC. As protein: CASSRGKRQETQYF. V gene TRBV19 combines with J gene TRBJ2-5; D unclear. The CDR3 contains 14 residues. The germline V gene has CDR1 LNHDA and CDR2 SQIVND (reference sequence). V gave up 5 bases and J gave up 1 base, with 11 bases separating them. The full variable domain, with the rest looked up from reference TRBV19 and TRBJ2-5, is DGGITQSPKYLFRKEGQNVTLSCEQNLNHDAMYWYRQDPGQGLRLIYYSQIVNDFQKGDIAEGYSVSREKKESFPLTVTSAQKNPTAFYLCASSRGKRQETQYFGPGTRLLVL.

CDR3 amino acids: CSARDGTRMNTEAFF. The CDR3 DNA sequence: TGCAGTGCTAGAGACGGGACGAGAATGAACACTGAAGCTTTCTTT. The J gene is TRBJ1-1, the V gene TRBV20-1; weak D call: TRBD1 (5 bases). V was clipped by 0 bases and J by 0 bases, with 11 bases between them. Germline CDR1 and CDR2: DFQATT and SNEGSKA (reference sequence). This CDR3 has 15 residues.

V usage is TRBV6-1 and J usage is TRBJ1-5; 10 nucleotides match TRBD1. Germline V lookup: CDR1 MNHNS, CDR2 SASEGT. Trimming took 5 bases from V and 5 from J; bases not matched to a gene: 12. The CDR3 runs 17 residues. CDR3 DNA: TGTGCCAGCAGTTGGGGGACAGGGGAATTCCCCGATCAGCCCCAGCATTTT. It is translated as CASSWGTGEFPDQPQHF.

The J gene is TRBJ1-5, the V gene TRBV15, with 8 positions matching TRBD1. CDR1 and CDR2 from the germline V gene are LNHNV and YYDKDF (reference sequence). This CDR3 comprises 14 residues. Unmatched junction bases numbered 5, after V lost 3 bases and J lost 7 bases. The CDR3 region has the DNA TGTGCCACCAGCAGTGGACAGGGCGTCCAGCCCCAGCATTTT. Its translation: CATSSGQGVQPQHF.

CDR3 loop: CASSQVGGYYEQYF. CDR3 nucleotides: TGCGCCAGCAGCCAAGTAGGAGGTTACTACGAGCAGTACTTC. The rearrangement links TRBV4-1 to TRBJ2-7, with TRBD2 as a possible D gene (5 bases). CDR3 length: 14 amino acids. Per the germline V gene, CDR1 is MGHRA and CDR2 is YSYEKL. Trimming removed 1 base from V and 3 bases from J, with 10 bases in between.

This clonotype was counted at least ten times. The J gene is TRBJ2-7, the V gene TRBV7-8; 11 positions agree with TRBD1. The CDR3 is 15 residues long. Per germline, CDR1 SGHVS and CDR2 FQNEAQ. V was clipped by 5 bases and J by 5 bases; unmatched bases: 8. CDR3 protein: CASSPRTGGSDEQYF. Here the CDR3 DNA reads TGTGCCAGCAGCCCTAGGACAGGGGGCAGCGACGAGCAGTACTTC.

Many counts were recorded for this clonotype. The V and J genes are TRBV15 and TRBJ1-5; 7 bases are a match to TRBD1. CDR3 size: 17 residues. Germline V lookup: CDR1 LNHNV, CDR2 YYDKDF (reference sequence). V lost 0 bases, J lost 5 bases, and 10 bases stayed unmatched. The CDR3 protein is CATSRESPGQLDQPQHF. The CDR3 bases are TGTGCCACCAGCAGAGAGTCACCGGGACAGCTTGATCAGCCCCAGCATTTT.

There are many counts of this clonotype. The CDR3 region is CASSRDGSSYEQYF. DNA of the CDR3: TGTGCCAGCAGCCGGGACGGCAGCTCCTACGAGCAGTACTTC. This chain links TRBV6-2 or TRBV6-3 with TRBJ2-7, with D tentatively TRBD1 or TRBD2 (5 bases each). V lost 6 bases and J lost 0, with 12 bases in between. Germline V gene sequence: CDR1 MNHEY, CDR2 SVGEGT. The CDR3 runs 14 residues.

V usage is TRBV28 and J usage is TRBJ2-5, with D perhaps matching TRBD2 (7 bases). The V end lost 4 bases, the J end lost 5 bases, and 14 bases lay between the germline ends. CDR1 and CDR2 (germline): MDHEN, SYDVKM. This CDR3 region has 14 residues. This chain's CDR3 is CASSWGGRGETQYF. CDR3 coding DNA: TGTGCCAGCAGTTGGGGGGGGCGTGGGGAGACCCAGTACTTC.

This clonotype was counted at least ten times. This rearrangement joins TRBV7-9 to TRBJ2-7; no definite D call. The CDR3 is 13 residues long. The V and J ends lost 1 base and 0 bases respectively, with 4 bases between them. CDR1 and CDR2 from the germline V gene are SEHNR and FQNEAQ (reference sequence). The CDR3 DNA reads TGTGCCAGCAGCTTAGTAATCTCCTACGAGCAGTACTTC. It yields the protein CASSLVISYEQYF.

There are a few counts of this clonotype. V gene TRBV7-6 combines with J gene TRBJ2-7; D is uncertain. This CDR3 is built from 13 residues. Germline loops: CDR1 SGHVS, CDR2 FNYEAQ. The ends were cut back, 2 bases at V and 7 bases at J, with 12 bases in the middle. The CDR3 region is CASSLTLVKEQYF. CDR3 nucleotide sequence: TGTGCCAGCAGCTTAACATTGGTAAAGGAGCAGTACTTC.

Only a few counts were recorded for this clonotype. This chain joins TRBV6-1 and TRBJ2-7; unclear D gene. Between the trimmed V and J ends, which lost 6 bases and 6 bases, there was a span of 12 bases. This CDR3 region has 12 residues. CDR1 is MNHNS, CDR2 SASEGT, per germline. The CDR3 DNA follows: TGTGCCAGCAGCCGCCCCCTCGGCGAGCAGTACTTC. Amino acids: CASSRPLGEQYF.

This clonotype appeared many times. CDR3 nucleotide sequence: TGTGCCAGCAGTTTACTACCACTAGCGGGAATCAACAATGAGCAGTTCTTC. It is translated as CASSLLPLAGINNEQFF. The V gene is TRBV27, the J gene TRBJ2-1; 10 nucleotides line up with TRBD2. In germline, CDR1 is MNHEY, CDR2 SMNVEV (reference sequence). CDR3 size: 17 residues. Trimming cost V 2 bases and J 5 bases; bases outside gene matches: 9.

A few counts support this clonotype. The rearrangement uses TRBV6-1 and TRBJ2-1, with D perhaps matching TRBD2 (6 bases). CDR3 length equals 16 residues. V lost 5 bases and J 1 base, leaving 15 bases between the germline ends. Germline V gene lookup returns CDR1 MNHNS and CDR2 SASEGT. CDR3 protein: CASSLYSGPSYNEQFF. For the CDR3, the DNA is TGTGCCAGCAGTCTTTATAGCGGCCCATCCTACAATGAGCAGTTCTTC.

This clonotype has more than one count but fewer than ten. This chain's CDR3 is CSAGDSWGEKLFF. The CDR3 nucleotides are TGCAGCGCCGGGGACAGTTGGGGTGAAAAACTGTTTTTT. The chain has TRBV29-1 and TRBJ1-4, with 7 bases matching TRBD1. The CDR3 is 13 residues long. Germline V gives CDR1 SQVTM, CDR2 ANQGSEA. With 7 bases clipped from V and 7 bases from J, the junction kept 9 bases outside the gene matches.

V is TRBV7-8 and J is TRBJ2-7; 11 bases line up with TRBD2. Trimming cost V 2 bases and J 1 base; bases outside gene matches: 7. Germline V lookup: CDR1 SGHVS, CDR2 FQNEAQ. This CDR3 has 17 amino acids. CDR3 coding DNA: TGTGCCAGCAGCTTACTAGCGGGAGGTCGGAATTCCTACGAGCAGTACTTC. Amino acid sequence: CASSLLAGGRNSYEQYF.

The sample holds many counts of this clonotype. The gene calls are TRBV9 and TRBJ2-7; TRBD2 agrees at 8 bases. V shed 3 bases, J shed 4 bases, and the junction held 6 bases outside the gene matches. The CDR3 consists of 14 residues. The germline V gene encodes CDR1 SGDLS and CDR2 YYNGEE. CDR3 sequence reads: CASSAGLAPYEQYF. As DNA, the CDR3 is TGTGCCAGCAGCGCCGGACTAGCACCTTACGAGCAGTACTTC.

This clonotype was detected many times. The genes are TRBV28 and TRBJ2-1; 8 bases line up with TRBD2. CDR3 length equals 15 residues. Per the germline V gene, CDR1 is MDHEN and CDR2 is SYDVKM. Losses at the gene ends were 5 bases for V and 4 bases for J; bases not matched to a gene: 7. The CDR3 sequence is CASSPSGSGYNEQFF. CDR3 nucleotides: TGTGCCAGCAGTCCTAGCGGGTCGGGTTACAATGAGCAGTTCTTC.

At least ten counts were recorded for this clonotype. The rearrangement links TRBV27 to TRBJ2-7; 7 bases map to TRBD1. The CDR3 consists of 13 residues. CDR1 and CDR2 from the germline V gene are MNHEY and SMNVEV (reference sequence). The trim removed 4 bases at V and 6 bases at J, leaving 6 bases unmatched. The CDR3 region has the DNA TGTGCCAGCAGTTGGAATAGGGGGCGCGAGCAGTACTTC. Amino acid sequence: CASSWNRGREQYF.

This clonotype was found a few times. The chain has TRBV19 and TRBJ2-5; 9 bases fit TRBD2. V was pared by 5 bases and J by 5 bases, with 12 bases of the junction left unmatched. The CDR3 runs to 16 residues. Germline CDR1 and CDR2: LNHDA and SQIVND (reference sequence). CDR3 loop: CASSALQLAGAETQYF. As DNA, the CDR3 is TGTGCCAGTAGTGCCCTCCAACTAGCGGGTGCTGAGACCCAGTACTTC.

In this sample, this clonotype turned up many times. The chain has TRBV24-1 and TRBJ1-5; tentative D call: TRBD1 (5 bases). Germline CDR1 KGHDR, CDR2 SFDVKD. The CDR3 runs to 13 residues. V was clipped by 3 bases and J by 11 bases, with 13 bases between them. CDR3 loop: CATSDPRRTTQHF. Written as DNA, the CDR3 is TGTGCCACCAGTGATCCCCGCCGGACAACCCAGCATTTT.